A single sample is the source of the 17 T cell receptor beta chains below, sequenced in a study of identical twins. TCRdb called the 5' RACE reads again in MiXCR, with one record for every CDR3 protein. The data show around 570,000 distinct CDR3 sequences, 9.6% seen once. These same records also appear under a second study, on yellow fever vaccine responses in identical twins.

The sequenced sample was PBMCs. The receptors were sampled from a woman aged 18-29 years in good health.

This clonotype was recorded at least ten times. The chain couples TRBV10-3 to TRBJ2-5, with D perhaps TRBD2 (7 bases). In germline, CDR1 is ENHRY, CDR2 SYGVKD. The CDR3 has 15 residues. With 4 bases removed from V and 2 bases from J, the gap between germline ends came to 14 bases. CDR3 amino acids: CAISVGGAGQETQYF. CDR3 nucleotides: TGTGCCATCAGTGTTGGGGGGGCCGGTCAAGAGACCCAGTACTTC.

This chain joins TRBV5-1 and TRBJ2-1; TRBD2 matches 15 bases. Germline CDR1 reads SGHRS; CDR2 reads YFSETQ. The junction had 8 bases not matched to a gene; V was cut back by 3 bases and J by 7 bases. This CDR3 is 17 amino acids long. The chain's CDR3 is CASSSGGLAGGKNEQFF. CDR3 DNA sequence: TGCGCCAGCAGCTCGGGGGGACTAGCGGGGGGAAAGAATGAGCAGTTCTTC.

The chain uses TRBV20-1 and TRBJ2-1; 7 bases match TRBD1. From germline, CDR1 is DFQATT and CDR2 SNEGSKA (reference sequence). Trimming took 5 bases from V and 0 from J; bases not matched to a gene: 4. The CDR3 has 14 amino acids. The CDR3 DNA sequence: TGCAGTGCTGCCGACAGGGCCTCCTACAATGAGCAGTTCTTC. Residues: CSAADRASYNEQFF.

The chain uses TRBV20-1 and TRBJ2-2; D call uncertain. Germline V gene lookup returns CDR1 DFQATT and CDR2 SNEGSKA (reference sequence). Trimming took 1 base from V and 8 from J, leaving 14 bases between them. The CDR3 extends over 14 amino acids. The CDR3 loop is CSARGATSWGELFF. DNA for the CDR3: TGCAGTGCTAGAGGGGCCACATCTTGGGGGGAGCTGTTTTTT.

The CDR3 loop is CASMTRLREVPGAYNEQFF. CDR3 DNA sequence: TGTGCCAGCATGACCCGCTTGCGGGAGGTCCCCGGGGCCTACAATGAGCAGTTCTTC. This chain uses TRBV27 with TRBJ2-1; 8 positions agree with TRBD2. J was trimmed by 2 bases and V by 7 bases; bases with no gene match: 19. The germline CDR1 and CDR2 sequences are MNHEY and SMNVEV (reference sequence). This CDR3 is built from 19 residues.

The chain recombines TRBV19 with TRBJ2-7, with TRBD2 matching 7 bases. J was trimmed by 6 bases and V by 5 bases; bases with no gene match: 10. CDR1 and CDR2 from the germline V gene are LNHDA and SQIVND (reference sequence). This CDR3 is 14 amino acids long. The CDR3 loop reads CASSDTSVLGEQYF. The DNA for the CDR3 is TGTGCCAGTAGTGACACTAGCGTACTCGGCGAGCAGTACTTC.

Note on this clonotype: An end of the junction differs from the germline gene, which may be a read error. V gene TRBV5-5 combines with J gene TRBJ2-5, with 9 bases lining up with TRBD1. The germline V gene encodes CDR1 SGHKS and CDR2 YYEKEE (reference sequence). This CDR3 comprises 14 residues. CDR3 DNA sequence: TGTGCCAGCAGCTCCCGGACAGGGGAAGAGACCCAGCACTTC. As protein: CASSSRTGEETQHF.

This clonotype was seen a handful of times. The chain joins TRBV24-1 to TRBJ2-1; D gene ambiguous. Between the trimmed V and J ends, which lost 4 bases and 0 bases, there was a span of 12 bases. CDR3 length: 16 residues. In germline, CDR1 is KGHDR, CDR2 SFDVKD. DNA of the CDR3: TGTGCCACCAGTGACCTTGGGCCGAGCTCCTACAATGAGCAGTTCTTC. It encodes CATSDLGPSSYNEQFF.

This clonotype was picked up a small number of times. The V and J genes are TRBV2 and TRBJ2-7; 11 bases align to TRBD2. The germline gives CDR1 SNHLY, CDR2 FYNNEI. There are 15 residues in the CDR3. The V gene end was trimmed by 7 bases and the J gene end by 1 base; junction bases not matched to a gene: 6. In nucleotides, the CDR3 is TGTGCCAGCAAGCTAACTAGCGGGAGTTCCTACGAGCAGTACTTC. This translates into CASKLTSGSSYEQYF.

The rearrangement joins TRBV20-1 to TRBJ2-3; possible D gene TRBD1, 6 bases. Deletions cut 3 bases from V and 6 bases from J, with 22 bases between. From germline, CDR1 is DFQATT and CDR2 SNEGSKA (reference sequence). This CDR3 has 16 amino acids. The CDR3 reads CSARHEGSERGDTQYF. The CDR3 coding sequence is TGCAGTGCTAGGCACGAGGGAAGTGAAAGGGGGGATACGCAGTATTTT.

The V gene is TRBV7-9, the J gene TRBJ2-7, with D possibly matching TRBD1 (6 bases). In germline, CDR1 is SEHNR, CDR2 FQNEAQ (reference sequence). V dropped 5 bases and J dropped 3 bases, with 20 bases sitting between them. The CDR3 is made up of 16 amino acids. The CDR3 reads CASSHLFKGDVYEQYF. The CDR3 bases are TGTGCCAGCAGCCACCTATTTAAGGGGGATGTCTACGAGCAGTACTTC. Full variable domain (rest looked up from reference TRBV7-9 and TRBJ2-7): DTGVSQNPRHKITKRGQNVTFRCDPISEHNRLYWYRQTLGQGPEFLTYFQNEAQLEKSRLLSDRFSAERPKGSFSTLEIQRTEQGDSAMYLCASSHLFKGDVYEQYFGPGTRLTVT.

This clonotype was counted between two and nine times. The gene calls are TRBV7-3 and TRBJ2-3; 12 nucleotides align to TRBD2. The CDR3 loop spans 16 amino acids. Germline assignment: CDR1 SGHTA and CDR2 FQGTGA. V shed 4 bases and J 6 bases; nucleotides not matched to a gene: 8. DNA of the CDR3: TGTGCCAGCAGCTCGCGACTAGCGGGGGAGAGCGATACGCAGTATTTT. It is translated as CASSSRLAGESDTQYF. The full variable domain, its missing parts supplied by reference TRBV7-3 and TRBJ2-3, is GAGVSQTPSNKVTEKGKYVELRCDPISGHTALYWYRQSLGQGPEFLIYFQGTGAADDSGLPNDRFFAVRPEGSVSTLKIQRTERGDSAVYLCASSSRLAGESDTQYFGPGTRLTVL.

There are many counts of this clonotype. V gene TRBV6-5 combines with J gene TRBJ1-1; no reliable D call. The CDR3 totals 17 residues. Germline V gene sequence: CDR1 MNHEY, CDR2 SVGAGI. V gave up 2 bases and J gave up 4 bases, with 20 bases separating them. CDR3 DNA: TGTGCCAGCAGTTACGGTGCCCTCGGAATGTCGGGCACTGAAGCTTTCTTT. Translating gives CASSYGALGMSGTEAFF.

This clonotype was detected only a few times. The rearrangement uses TRBV20-1 and TRBJ1-2, with 8 bases aligning to TRBD1. The CDR3 sequence is 12 residues long. Looked up from germline, CDR1 is DFQATT and CDR2 is SNEGSKA (reference sequence). Unmatched junction bases numbered 5, after V lost 6 bases and J lost 5 bases. CDR3 amino acids: CSAPTGGYGYTF. The CDR3 DNA sequence: TGCAGTGCCCCCACAGGGGGGTATGGCTACACCTTC.

There are many counts of this clonotype. V is TRBV5-1 and J is TRBJ1-2; no definite D call. The germline CDR1 and CDR2 sequences are SGHRS and YFSETQ. V was clipped by 0 bases and J by 7 bases, with 10 bases between them. The CDR3 extends over 13 amino acids. CDR3 sequence reads: CASSLGTLGGYTF. Written as DNA, the CDR3 is TGCGCCAGCAGCTTGGGCACACTTGGTGGCTACACCTTC.

This clonotype was picked up many times. This sequence joins TRBV7-2 and TRBJ2-1; D not certain. Germline V gene data show CDR1 as SGHTA and CDR2 as FQGNSA. The CDR3 runs to 15 residues. V lost 6 bases to trimming and J lost 0 bases, with 12 bases between them. The CDR3 here is CASSSTPSSYNEQFF. The CDR3, as DNA: TGTGCCAGCAGTTCGACTCCAAGCTCCTACAATGAGCAGTTCTTC. Full variable domain (outside the CDR3, taken from reference TRBV7-2 and TRBJ2-1): GAGVSQSPSNKVTEKGKDVELRCDPISGHTALYWYRQSLGQGLEFLIYFQGNSAPDKSGLPSDRFSAERTGGSVSTLTIQRTQQEDSAVYLCASSSTPSSYNEQFFGPGTRLTVL.

Only a few counts were recorded for this clonotype. This chain connects TRBV5-1 to TRBJ2-7; no definite D call. The germline CDR1 and CDR2 sequences are SGHRS and YFSETQ. The CDR3 has 14 amino acids. Trimming stripped 1 base from V and 0 bases from J, with 8 bases between. CDR3 in amino acids: CASSLLGDSYEQYF. As DNA, the CDR3 is TGCGCCAGCAGCTTGTTGGGCGACTCCTACGAGCAGTACTTC.